Listed here are 18 T cell receptor beta chains from one sample, sequenced in a study of blood T cell repertoires in COVID-19. Generated by immunoSEQ multiplex PCR, the TCRdb table keeps only in-frame clones and is missing some. The sample contains over 150,000 clones, around four fifths of which appear only once. Sequenced input: peripheral blood. These receptor sequences come from a woman older than 75 with COVID-19, enrolled during active disease.

The V gene is TRBV2, the J gene TRBJ1-1; 11 nucleotides line up with TRBD1. CDR1 is SNHLY and CDR2 is FYNNEI in the germline V gene. The CDR3 has 16 amino acids. Losses at the gene ends were 6 bases for V and 6 bases for J; bases not matched to a gene: 12. The CDR3 loop is CASSPGQGARLSEAFF. CDR3 nucleotides: TGTGCCAGCAGCCCTGGACAGGGGGCGCGTCTCTCTGAAGCTTTCTTT.

The chain has TRBV9 and TRBJ1-3, with a tentative D call TRBD1 (6 bases). Trimming pared 4 bases from V and 0 bases from J, leaving 11 bases between. The CDR3 contains 15 residues. The V gene's germline CDR1 is SGDLS and CDR2 YYNGEE. In DNA form, the CDR3 reads TGTGCCAGCAGCAAACAGGGCATCTCTGGAAACACCATATATTTT. Protein: CASSKQGISGNTIYF.

This clone was recorded only once. The chain couples TRBV5-1 to TRBJ2-1, with D unresolved. CDR3 length: 14 residues. With 2 bases removed from V and 0 bases from J, the gap between germline ends came to 6 bases. The germline V gene has CDR1 SGHRS and CDR2 YFSETQ. Here the CDR3 DNA reads TGCGCCAGCAGCTTCGAGGCCTCCTACAATGAGCAGTTCTTC. This encodes CASSFEASYNEQFF. The entire variable domain, with the rest obtained from reference TRBV5-1 and TRBJ2-1, is as follows: KAGVTQTPRYLIKTRGQQVTLSCSPISGHRSVSWYQQTPGQGLQFLFEYFSETQRNKGNFPGRFSGRQFSNSRSEMNVSTLELGDSALYLCASSFEASYNEQFFGPGTRLTVL.

The rearrangement links TRBV5-4 to TRBJ2-2; maybe TRBD1 (6 bases). Germline V gene sequence: CDR1 SGHNT, CDR2 YYREEE (reference sequence). V lost 5 bases, J lost 4 bases, and 18 bases lay in between. The CDR3 totals 16 residues. CDR3 amino acids: CASRPAAGVSTGELFF. The DNA for the CDR3 is TGTGCCAGCAGGCCGGCGGCAGGGGTCAGCACCGGGGAGCTGTTTTTT.

The chain is built from TRBV6-2 or TRBV6-3 and TRBJ2-5, with TRBD2 matching 8 bases. V lost 4 bases and J lost 14; bases outside the gene matches: 9. The CDR3 consists of 12 residues. Germline CDR1 reads MNHEY; CDR2 reads SVGEGT. As DNA, the CDR3 is TGTGCCAGCAGTTCCACGCGGGAGGTTGCCTACTTC. Its translation: CASSSTREVAYF.

The genes are TRBV18 and TRBJ1-1; D unclear. CDR1 and CDR2 from the germline V gene are KGHSH and LQKENI. The CDR3 consists of 13 residues. V was trimmed by 6 bases and J by 5 bases, leaving 13 bases between them. The CDR3 loop is CASSQDSETEAFF. Written as DNA, the CDR3 is TGTGCCAGCTCTCAGGACTCGGAGACTGAAGCTTTCTTT.

The rearrangement uses TRBV19 and TRBJ1-1; D call uncertain. V was pared by 5 bases and J by 6 bases, with 10 bases between. The germline gives CDR1 LNHDA, CDR2 SQIVND (reference sequence). The length of the CDR3 is 12 residues. In DNA form, the CDR3 reads TGTGCCAGTAGTTCTTCGCGCCCTGAAGCTTTCTTT. This gives the protein CASSSSRPEAFF.

This sequence joins TRBV7-3 and TRBJ1-4; 9 bases are a match to TRBD1. CDR3 size: 13 residues. The V gene end was trimmed by 10 bases and the J gene end by 6 bases; junction bases not matched to a gene: 6. The germline gives CDR1 SGHTA, CDR2 FQGTGA. The CDR3 spells CATSQGADEKLFF. The CDR3 DNA reads TGTGCCACCTCACAGGGGGCGGATGAAAAACTGTTTTTT.

The CDR3 sequence is CASSAPRDTQYF. The CDR3 DNA is TGTGCCAGCAGCGCCCCGAGAGATACGCAGTATTTT. The gene calls are TRBV5-4 and TRBJ2-3; no definite D call. The V and J ends lost 4 bases and 5 bases respectively, with 8 bases between them. This CDR3 has 12 residues. Germline values: CDR1 SGHNT, CDR2 YYREEE (reference sequence). Looking up the rest from reference TRBV5-4 and TRBJ2-3 gives the full variable domain: ETGVTQSPTHLIKTRGQQVTLRCSSQSGHNTVSWYQQALGQGPQFIFQYYREEENGRGNFPPRFSGLQFPNYSSELNVNALELDDSALYLCASSAPRDTQYFGPGTRLTVL.

This clone came up a few times. The V gene is TRBV9, the J gene TRBJ2-7; 7 positions agree with TRBD1. Trimming removed 4 bases from V and 6 bases from J; junction bases left unmatched: 7. Germline values: CDR1 SGDLS, CDR2 YYNGEE. The CDR3 has 13 amino acids. CDR3 sequence reads: CASSRTGPSEQYF. The CDR3 DNA sequence: TGTGCCAGCAGCCGGACAGGACCCTCCGAGCAGTACTTC.

The CDR3 DNA is TGCGCCAGCAGCGGCGGGACTAGGGGATCTGGGGCCAACGTCCTGACTTTC. This gives the protein CASSGGTRGSGANVLTF. The rearrangement uses TRBV5-1 and TRBJ2-6; TRBD2 aligns across 8 bases. Per germline, CDR1 SGHRS and CDR2 YFSETQ. The CDR3 consists of 17 residues. The J segment lost 1 base and the V segment lost 4 bases, leaving 7 bases of the junction unmatched. The full variable domain, its missing parts supplied by reference TRBV5-1 and TRBJ2-6, is KAGVTQTPRYLIKTRGQQVTLSCSPISGHRSVSWYQQTPGQGLQFLFEYFSETQRNKGNFPGRFSGRQFSNSRSEMNVSTLELGDSALYLCASSGGTRGSGANVLTFGAGSRLTVL.

The chain combines TRBV18 with TRBJ1-2, with 9 bases fitting TRBD1. The V gene's germline CDR1 is KGHSH and CDR2 LQKENI. The ends lost 3 bases at V and 8 bases at J; junction bases unmatched: 4. The CDR3 sequence is 13 residues long. The chain's CDR3 is CASSPRTGDGYTF. CDR3 sequence (DNA): TGTGCCAGCTCACCCAGGACAGGGGACGGCTACACCTTC.

The gene calls are TRBV11-1 and TRBJ2-1, with 7 bases matching TRBD1. CDR3 length: 16 amino acids. CDR1 SGHAT and CDR2 FQDESV come from the germline V gene (reference sequence). The V gene end was trimmed by 2 bases and the J gene end by 7 bases; junction bases not matched to a gene: 11. The DNA for the CDR3 is TGTGCCAGCAGCTTATTTGAGGGCAGGGGACAGAATGAGCAGTTCTTC. This translates into CASSLFEGRGQNEQFF.

The rearrangement joins TRBV7-3 to TRBJ1-1; TRBD1 might be the D (5 bases). CDR1 SGHTA and CDR2 FQGTGA come from the germline V gene. This CDR3 is 14 amino acids long. V lost 4 bases and J lost 1, with 10 bases in between. CDR3 sequence (DNA): TGTGCCAGCAGCTCGGACACGAGGAACACTGAAGCTTTCTTT. It encodes CASSSDTRNTEAFF.

The V call is TRBV29-1, the J call TRBJ2-5, with 13 bases lining up with TRBD2. The CDR3 extends over 13 amino acids. The ends lost 7 bases at V and 5 bases at J; junction bases unmatched: 4. The germline gives CDR1 SQVTM, CDR2 ANQGSEA. The DNA for the CDR3 is TGCAGCGCTACGACTAGCGGGGGGGAGACCCAGTACTTC. Translation: CSATTSGGETQYF.

This chain connects TRBV7-9 to TRBJ1-2, with D possibly TRBD1 on 6 matching bases. CDR3 length: 14 residues. CDR1 is SEHNR, CDR2 FQNEAQ, per germline (reference sequence). The germline V and J ends were trimmed by 3 bases and 3 bases, with 11 bases remaining between them. CDR3 amino acids: CASSFDRTYYGYTF. The DNA for the CDR3 is TGTGCCAGCAGCTTCGACAGGACTTACTATGGCTACACCTTC.

The chain recombines TRBV5-1 with TRBJ2-2; 14 bases fit TRBD2. Per germline, CDR1 SGHRS and CDR2 YFSETQ. This CDR3 is built from 16 residues. Losses at the gene ends were 3 bases for V and 5 bases for J; bases not matched to a gene: 3. For the CDR3, the DNA is TGCGCCAGCAGCTGGACTAGCGGGAGGTTGACCGGGGAGCTGTTTTTT. This codes for CASSWTSGRLTGELFF.

This clone appeared a few times. The chain is built from TRBV7-8 and TRBJ2-1; the match to TRBD2 covers 9 bases. Trimming took 5 bases from V and 2 from J; bases not matched to a gene: 7. CDR1 and CDR2 (germline): SGHVS, FQNEAQ. The CDR3 sequence is 16 residues long. The chain's CDR3 is CASSTASGDPYNEQFF. The CDR3, as DNA: TGTGCCAGCAGCACTGCTAGCGGGGACCCCTACAATGAGCAGTTCTTC.